Many counts were recorded for the clone carrying this T cell receptor beta chain. These data are taken from a study of human T cells and chemical hapten exposure. Background on the study: Doses of diphenylcyclopropenone went to the patients' scalps weekly throughout the roughly 22-week study.

MiXCR was run by TCRdb on the RACE reads, yielding one entry per CDR3 protein. The sample lists a few hundred thousand distinct CDR3 sequences; about 6.9% were seen once. The germline V gene has CDR1 MNHEY and CDR2 SVGAGI. The CDR3 extends over 14 amino acids. The V gene lost 6 bases and the J gene lost 2 bases, with 11 bases spanning the gap. Specified time point: patch test 2, 6 weeks after DPC sensitization. Treatment in this sample: therapeutic diphenylcyclopropenone sensitization with weekly scalp DPC. The study enrolled 18 to 70-year-old alopecia patients suitable for DPC. The sequence came from a young woman with alopecia areata. Some clones in this sample may be carry-over from other donors' samples. Sequenced material: whole blood, taken in connection with sensitization to the hapten diphenylcyclopropenone (DPC). This chain connects TRBV6-5 to TRBJ1-3; D not resolved. For the CDR3, the DNA is TGTGCCAGCAGCTCCGGGGAGACTGGAAACACCATATATTTT. This translates into CASSSGETGNTIYF.